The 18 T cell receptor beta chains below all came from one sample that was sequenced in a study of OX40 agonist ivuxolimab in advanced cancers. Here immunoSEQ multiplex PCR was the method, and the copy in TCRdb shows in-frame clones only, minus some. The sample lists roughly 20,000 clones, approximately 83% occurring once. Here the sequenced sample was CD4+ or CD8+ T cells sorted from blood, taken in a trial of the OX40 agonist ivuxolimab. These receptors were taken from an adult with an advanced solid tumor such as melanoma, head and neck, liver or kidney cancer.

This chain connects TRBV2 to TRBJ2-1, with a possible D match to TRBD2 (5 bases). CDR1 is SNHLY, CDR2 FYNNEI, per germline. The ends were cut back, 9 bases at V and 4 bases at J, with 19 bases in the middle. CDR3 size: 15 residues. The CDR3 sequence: CASNILRGGYNEQFF. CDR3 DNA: TGTGCCAGTAATATATTAAGAGGAGGTTACAATGAGCAGTTCTTC.

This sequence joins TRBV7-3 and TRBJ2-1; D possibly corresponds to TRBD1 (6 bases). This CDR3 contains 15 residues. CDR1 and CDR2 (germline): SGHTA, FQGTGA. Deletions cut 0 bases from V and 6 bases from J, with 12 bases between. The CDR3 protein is CASSLTSGVGNEQFF. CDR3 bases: TGTGCCAGCAGCTTAACATCAGGGGTCGGCAATGAGCAGTTCTTC. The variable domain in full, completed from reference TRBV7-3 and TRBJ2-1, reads GAGVSQTPSNKVTEKGKYVELRCDPISGHTALYWYRQSLGQGPEFLIYFQGTGAADDSGLPNDRFFAVRPEGSVSTLKIQRTERGDSAVYLCASSLTSGVGNEQFFGPGTRLTVL.

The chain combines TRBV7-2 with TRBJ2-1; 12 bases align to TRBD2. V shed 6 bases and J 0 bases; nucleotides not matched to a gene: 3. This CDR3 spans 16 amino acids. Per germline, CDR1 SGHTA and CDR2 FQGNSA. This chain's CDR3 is CASSSSGGVSYNEQFF. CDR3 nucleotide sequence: TGTGCCAGCAGTTCTAGCGGGGGGGTCTCCTACAATGAGCAGTTCTTC.

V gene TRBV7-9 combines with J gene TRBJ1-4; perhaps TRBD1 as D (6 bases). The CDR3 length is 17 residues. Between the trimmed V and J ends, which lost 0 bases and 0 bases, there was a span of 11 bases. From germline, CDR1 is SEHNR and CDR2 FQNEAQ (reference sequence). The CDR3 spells CASSLADRGATNEKLFF. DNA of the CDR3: TGTGCCAGCAGCTTAGCGGACAGAGGGGCAACTAATGAAAAACTGTTTTTT.

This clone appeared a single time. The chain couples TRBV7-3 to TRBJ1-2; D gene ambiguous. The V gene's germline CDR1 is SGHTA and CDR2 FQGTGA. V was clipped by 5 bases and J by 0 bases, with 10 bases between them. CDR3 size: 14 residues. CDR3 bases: TGTGCCAGCAGCCCCGGGAATTCTAACTATGGCTACACCTTC. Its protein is CASSPGNSNYGYTF.

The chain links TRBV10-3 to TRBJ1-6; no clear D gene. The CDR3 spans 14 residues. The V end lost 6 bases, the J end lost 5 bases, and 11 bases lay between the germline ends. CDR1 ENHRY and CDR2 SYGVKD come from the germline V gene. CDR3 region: CAIRATTDNSPLHF. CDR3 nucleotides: TGTGCCATCAGGGCGACAACGGATAATTCACCCCTCCACTTT.

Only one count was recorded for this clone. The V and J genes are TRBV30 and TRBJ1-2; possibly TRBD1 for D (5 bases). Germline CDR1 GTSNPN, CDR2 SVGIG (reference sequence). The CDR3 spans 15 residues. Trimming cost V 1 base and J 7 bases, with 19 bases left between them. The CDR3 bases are TGTGCCTGGAGTGGGTTAATAGGGACCTCGGCTGGCTACACCTTC. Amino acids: CAWSGLIGTSAGYTF.

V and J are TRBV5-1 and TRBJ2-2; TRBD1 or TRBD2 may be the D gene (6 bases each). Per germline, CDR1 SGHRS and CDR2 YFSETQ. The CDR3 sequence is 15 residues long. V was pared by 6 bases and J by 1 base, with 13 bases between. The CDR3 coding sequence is TGCGCCAGCAATCCGGGGGCCGTGAACACCGGGGAGCTGTTTTTT. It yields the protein CASNPGAVNTGELFF.

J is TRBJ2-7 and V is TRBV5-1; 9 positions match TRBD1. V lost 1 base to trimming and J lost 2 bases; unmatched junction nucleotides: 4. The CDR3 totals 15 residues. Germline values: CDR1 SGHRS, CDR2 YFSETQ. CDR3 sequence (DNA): TGCGCCAGCAGCTTGATCGGACAGGGGACCTACGAGCAGTACTTC. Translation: CASSLIGQGTYEQYF.

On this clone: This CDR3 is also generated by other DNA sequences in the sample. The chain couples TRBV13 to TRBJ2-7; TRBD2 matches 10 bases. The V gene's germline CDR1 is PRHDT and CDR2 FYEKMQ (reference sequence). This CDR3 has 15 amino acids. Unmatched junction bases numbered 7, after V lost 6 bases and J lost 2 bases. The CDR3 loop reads CASRRLAGGPYEQYF. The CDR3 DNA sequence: TGTGCCAGCAGACGCTTAGCGGGAGGACCCTACGAGCAGTACTTC.

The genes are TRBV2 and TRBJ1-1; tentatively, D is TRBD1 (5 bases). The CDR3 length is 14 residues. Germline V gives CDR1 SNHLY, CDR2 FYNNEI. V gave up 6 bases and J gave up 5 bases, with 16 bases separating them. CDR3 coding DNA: TGTGCCAGCAGCCCCTCGGGGGGTGGAACTGAAGCTTTCTTT. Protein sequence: CASSPSGGGTEAFF. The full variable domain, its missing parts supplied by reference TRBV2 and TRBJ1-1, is EPEVTQTPSHQVTQMGQEVILRCVPISNHLYFYWYRQILGQKVEFLVSFYNNEISEKSEIFDDQFSVERPDGSNFTLKIRSTKLEDSAMYFCASSPSGGGTEAFFGQGTRLTVV.

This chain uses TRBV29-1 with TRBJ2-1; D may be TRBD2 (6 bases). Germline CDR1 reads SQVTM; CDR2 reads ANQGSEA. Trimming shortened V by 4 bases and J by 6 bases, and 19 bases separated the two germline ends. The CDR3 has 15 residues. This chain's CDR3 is CSVVIQGGSSNEQFF. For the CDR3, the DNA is TGCAGCGTTGTAATCCAGGGAGGTTCAAGCAATGAGCAGTTCTTC.

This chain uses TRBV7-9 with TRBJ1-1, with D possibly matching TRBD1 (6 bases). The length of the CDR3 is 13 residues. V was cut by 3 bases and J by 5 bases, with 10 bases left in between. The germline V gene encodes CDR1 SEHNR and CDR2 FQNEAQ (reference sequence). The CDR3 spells CASSFEGGTEAFF. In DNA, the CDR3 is TGTGCCAGCAGCTTCGAGGGGGGAACTGAAGCTTTCTTT.

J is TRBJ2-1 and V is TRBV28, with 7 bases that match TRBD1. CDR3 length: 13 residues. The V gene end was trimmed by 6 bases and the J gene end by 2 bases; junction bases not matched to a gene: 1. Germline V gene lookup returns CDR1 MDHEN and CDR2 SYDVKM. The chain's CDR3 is CASRGQTYNEQFF. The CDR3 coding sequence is TGTGCCAGCAGGGGACAGACCTACAATGAGCAGTTCTTC.

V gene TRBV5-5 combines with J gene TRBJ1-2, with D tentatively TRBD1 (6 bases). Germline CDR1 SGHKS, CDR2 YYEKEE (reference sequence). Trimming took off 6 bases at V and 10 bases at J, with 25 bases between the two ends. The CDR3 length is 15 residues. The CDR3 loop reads CASTLRGGGRGDYTF. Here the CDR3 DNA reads TGTGCCAGCACCCTAAGAGGGGGGGGCAGGGGTGACTACACCTTC.

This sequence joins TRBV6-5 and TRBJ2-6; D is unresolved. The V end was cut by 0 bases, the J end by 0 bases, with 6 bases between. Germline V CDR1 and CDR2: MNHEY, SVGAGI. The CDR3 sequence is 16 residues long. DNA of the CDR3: TGTGCCAGCAGTTACTCGAGCAGCTCTGGGGCCAACGTCCTGACTTTC. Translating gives CASSYSSSSGANVLTF.

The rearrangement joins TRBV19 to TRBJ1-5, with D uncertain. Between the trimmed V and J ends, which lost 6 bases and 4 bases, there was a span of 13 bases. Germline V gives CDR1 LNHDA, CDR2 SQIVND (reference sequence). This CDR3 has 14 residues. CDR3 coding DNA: TGTGCCAGTAGGTTCCGGGAACTAAATCAGCCCCAGCATTTT. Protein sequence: CASRFRELNQPQHF.

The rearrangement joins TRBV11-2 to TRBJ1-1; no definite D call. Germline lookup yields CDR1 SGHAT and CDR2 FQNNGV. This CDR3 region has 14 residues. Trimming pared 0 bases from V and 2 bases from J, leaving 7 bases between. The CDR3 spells CASSLEVENTEAFF. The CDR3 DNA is TGTGCCAGCAGCTTAGAGGTGGAAAACACTGAAGCTTTCTTT.